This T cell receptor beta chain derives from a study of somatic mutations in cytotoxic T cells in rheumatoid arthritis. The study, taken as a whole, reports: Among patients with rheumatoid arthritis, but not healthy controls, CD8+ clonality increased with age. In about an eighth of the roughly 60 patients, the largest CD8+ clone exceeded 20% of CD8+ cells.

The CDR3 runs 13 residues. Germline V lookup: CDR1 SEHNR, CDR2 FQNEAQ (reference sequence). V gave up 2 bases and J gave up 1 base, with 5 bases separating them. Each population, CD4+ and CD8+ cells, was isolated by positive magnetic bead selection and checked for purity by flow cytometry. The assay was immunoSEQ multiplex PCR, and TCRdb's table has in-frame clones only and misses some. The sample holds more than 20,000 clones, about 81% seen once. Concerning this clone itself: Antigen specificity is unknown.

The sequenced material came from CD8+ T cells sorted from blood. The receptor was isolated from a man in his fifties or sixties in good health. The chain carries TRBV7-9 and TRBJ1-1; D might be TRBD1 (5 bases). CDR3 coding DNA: TGTGCCAGCAGCTTACAGGGGAACACTGAAGCTTTCTTT. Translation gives CASSLQGNTEAFF.